A single sample gave rise to the 6 T cell receptor beta chains below, sequenced in a study of T cell repertoires in cytomegalovirus infection. No antigen is known for these receptors. TCRdb re-analysed the reads in MiXCR, keeping a single row per CDR3 protein. The sample yields under 500,000 distinct CDR3 sequences, roughly 42% seen once. Specimen: cultured PBMCs, collected from culture after CMV antigen stimulation. The receptors were gathered from a human donor in good health (CMV status not recorded). Some clones in this sample may be carry-over from other donors' samples.

The rearrangement links TRBV20-1 to TRBJ2-1; D gene unclear. Germline V gene lookup returns CDR1 DFQATT and CDR2 SNEGSKA (reference sequence). V lost 5 bases and J lost 4, with 9 bases in between. This CDR3 contains 12 residues. CDR3 nucleotide sequence: TGCAGTGCTGGTCCATTTTACAATGAGCAGTTCTTC. Translating gives CSAGPFYNEQFF.

CDR3 nucleotide sequence: TGCAGTGCTAGACTAGCGTTTGAGCAGTTCTTC. This translates into CSARLAFEQFF. The chain recombines TRBV20-1 with TRBJ2-1; perhaps TRBD2 as D (6 bases). Germline V gives CDR1 DFQATT, CDR2 SNEGSKA (reference sequence). V was pared by 2 bases and J by 9 bases, with 8 bases between. The CDR3 sequence is 11 residues long.

In its sample, this clonotype was seen a few times. The rearrangement links TRBV7-2 to TRBJ2-1; no definite D call. Per germline, CDR1 SGHTA and CDR2 FQGNSA. There are 12 residues in the CDR3. Trimming took off 2 bases at V and 9 bases at J, with 8 bases between the two ends. This chain's CDR3 is CASSLRASEQFF. The CDR3 DNA sequence: TGTGCCAGCAGCTTAAGGGCCTCTGAGCAGTTCTTC. Combining the CDR3 with reference TRBV7-2 and TRBJ2-1 gives the whole variable domain GAGVSQSPSNKVTEKGKDVELRCDPISGHTALYWYRQSLGQGLEFLIYFQGNSAPDKSGLPSDRFSAERTGGSVSTLTIQRTQQEDSAVYLCASSLRASEQFFGPGTRLTVL.

Only a few counts were recorded for this clonotype. The chain is built from TRBV6-1 and TRBJ2-1, with D possibly TRBD1 on 5 matching bases. The CDR3 extends over 13 amino acids. CDR1 and CDR2 (germline): MNHNS, SASEGT. The V end lost 7 bases, the J end lost 2 bases, and 9 bases lay between the germline ends. CDR3 sequence: CASTGRAYNEQFF. CDR3 DNA sequence: TGTGCCAGCACGGGCAGGGCCTACAATGAGCAGTTCTTC.

Here the CDR3 reads CASSLFGLRSPLHF. CDR3 DNA: TGTGCCAGCAGCTTATTCGGTTTGAGGTCACCCCTCCACTTT. The chain joins TRBV7-6 to TRBJ1-6; D is ambiguous. V was shortened by 2 bases and J by 10 bases, with 12 bases between the two germline ends. This CDR3 comprises 14 residues. Germline V gene data show CDR1 as SGHVS and CDR2 as FNYEAQ.

This rearrangement joins TRBV2 to TRBJ2-5; D is unclear. There are 10 residues in the CDR3. V lost 10 bases, J lost 2 bases, and 5 bases lay in between. CDR1 and CDR2 from the germline V gene are SNHLY and FYNNEI. CDR3 residues: CATKQETQYF. CDR3 in DNA: TGTGCCACCAAACAAGAGACCCAGTACTTC.